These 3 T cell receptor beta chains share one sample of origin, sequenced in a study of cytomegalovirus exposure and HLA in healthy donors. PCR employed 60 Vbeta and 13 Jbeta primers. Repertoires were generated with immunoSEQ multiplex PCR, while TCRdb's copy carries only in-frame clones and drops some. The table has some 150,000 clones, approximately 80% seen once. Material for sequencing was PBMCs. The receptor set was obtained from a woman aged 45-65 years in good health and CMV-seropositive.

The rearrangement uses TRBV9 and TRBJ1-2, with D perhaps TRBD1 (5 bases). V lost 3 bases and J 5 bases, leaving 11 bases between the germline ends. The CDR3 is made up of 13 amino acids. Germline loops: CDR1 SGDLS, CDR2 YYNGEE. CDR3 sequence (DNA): TGTGCCAGCAGCGCCCCCCGGGGGTATGGCTACACCTTC. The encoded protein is CASSAPRGYGYTF.

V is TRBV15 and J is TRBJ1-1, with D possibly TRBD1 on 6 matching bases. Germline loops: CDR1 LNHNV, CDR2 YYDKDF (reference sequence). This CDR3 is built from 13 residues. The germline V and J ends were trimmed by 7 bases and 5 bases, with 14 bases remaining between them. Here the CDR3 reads CATTGGRGTEAFF. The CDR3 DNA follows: TGTGCCACCACGGGGGGGCGTGGTACTGAAGCTTTCTTT.

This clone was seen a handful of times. CDR3 loop: CASSIMQGNTIYF. CDR3 bases: TGTGCCAGCAGCATCATGCAGGGAAACACCATATATTTT. The chain uses TRBV28 and TRBJ1-3; D uncertain. With 6 bases removed from V and 4 bases from J, the gap between germline ends came to 10 bases. Germline CDR1 reads MDHEN; CDR2 reads SYDVKM. The CDR3 has 13 residues.